This paragraph reports one TCR beta chain. The missing CDR3 end, 3 residues past where the read stops, is filled in from the germline J gene. Clones were read by immunoSEQ multiplex PCR, and TCRdb kept only the in-frame ones, dropping some. This repertoire includes tens of thousands of clones. The record originates from a study of Tregs in tolerant kidney transplant recipients. The CDR3 spans 14 residues. Germline V gives CDR1 SGHVS, CDR2 FNYEAQ. The V end lost 4 bases, the J end lost 1 base, and 9 bases lay between the germline ends. The receptor was isolated from a human donor who received a combined kidney and bone marrow transplant. This chain links TRBV7-6 with TRBJ2-3; the D is unclear. The specimen was CD4+ T cells from blood, collected before the transplant. The covered CDR3 bases are TGTGCCAGCAGCTCCCCCCGTCGCACAGATACG. Amino acids: CASSSPRRTDT. The full CDR3 reads CASSSPRRTDTQYF.